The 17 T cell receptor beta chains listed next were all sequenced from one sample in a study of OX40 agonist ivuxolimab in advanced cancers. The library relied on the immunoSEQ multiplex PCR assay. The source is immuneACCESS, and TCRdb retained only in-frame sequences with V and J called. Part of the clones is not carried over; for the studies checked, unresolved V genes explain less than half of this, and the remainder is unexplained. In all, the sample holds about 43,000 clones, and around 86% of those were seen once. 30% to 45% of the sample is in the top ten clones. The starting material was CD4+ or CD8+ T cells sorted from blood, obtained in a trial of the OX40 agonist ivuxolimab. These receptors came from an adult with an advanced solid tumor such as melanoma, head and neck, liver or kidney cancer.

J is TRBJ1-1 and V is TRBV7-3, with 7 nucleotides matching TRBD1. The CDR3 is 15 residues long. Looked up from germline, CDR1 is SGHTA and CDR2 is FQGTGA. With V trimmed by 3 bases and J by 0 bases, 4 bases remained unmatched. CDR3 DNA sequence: TGTGCCAGCAGCTTGGGACAGATCATGAACACTGAAGCTTTCTTT. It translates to CASSLGQIMNTEAFF.

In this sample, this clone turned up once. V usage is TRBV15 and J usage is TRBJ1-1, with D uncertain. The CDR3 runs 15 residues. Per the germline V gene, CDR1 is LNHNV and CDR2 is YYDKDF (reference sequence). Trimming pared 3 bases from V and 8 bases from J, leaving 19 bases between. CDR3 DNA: TGTGCCACCAGCAGTGCGGGAAAAGTCAACTCCGAAGCTTTCTTT. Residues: CATSSAGKVNSEAFF.

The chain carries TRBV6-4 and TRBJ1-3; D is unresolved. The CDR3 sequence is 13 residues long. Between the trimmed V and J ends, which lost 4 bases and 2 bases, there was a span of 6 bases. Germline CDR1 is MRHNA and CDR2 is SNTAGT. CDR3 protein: CASSVGTGNTIYF. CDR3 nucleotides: TGTGCCAGCAGTGTTGGGACTGGAAACACCATATATTTT.

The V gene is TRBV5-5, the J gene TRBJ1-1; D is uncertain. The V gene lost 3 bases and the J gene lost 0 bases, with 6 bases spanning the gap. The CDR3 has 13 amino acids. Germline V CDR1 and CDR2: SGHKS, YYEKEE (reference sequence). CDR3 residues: CASSSRLNTEAFF. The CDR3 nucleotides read TGTGCCAGCAGCTCTCGGTTGAACACTGAAGCTTTCTTT.

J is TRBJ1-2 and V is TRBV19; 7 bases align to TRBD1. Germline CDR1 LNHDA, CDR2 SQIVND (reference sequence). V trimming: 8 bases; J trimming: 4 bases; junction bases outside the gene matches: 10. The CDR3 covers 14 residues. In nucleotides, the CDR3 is TGTGCCAGTCGACCCGGGACAGTGGGCTATGGCTACACCTTC. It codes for CASRPGTVGYGYTF.

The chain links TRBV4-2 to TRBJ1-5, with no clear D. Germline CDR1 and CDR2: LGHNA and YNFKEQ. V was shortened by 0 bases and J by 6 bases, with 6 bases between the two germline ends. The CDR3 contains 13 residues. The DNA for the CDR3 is TGTGCCAGCAGCCAAGATGGTAGTCAGCCCCAGCATTTT. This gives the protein CASSQDGSQPQHF.

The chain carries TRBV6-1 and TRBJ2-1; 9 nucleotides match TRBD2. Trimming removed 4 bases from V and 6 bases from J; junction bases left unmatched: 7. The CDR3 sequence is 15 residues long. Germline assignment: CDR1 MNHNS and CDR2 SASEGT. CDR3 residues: CASSAGGGASNEQFF. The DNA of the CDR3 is TGTGCCAGCAGTGCGGGCGGGGGGGCCTCCAATGAGCAGTTCTTC.

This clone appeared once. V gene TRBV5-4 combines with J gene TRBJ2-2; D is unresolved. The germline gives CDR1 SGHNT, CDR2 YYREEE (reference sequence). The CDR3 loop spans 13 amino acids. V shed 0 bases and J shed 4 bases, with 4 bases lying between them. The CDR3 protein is CASSLGATGELFF. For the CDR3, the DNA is TGTGCCAGCAGCTTGGGGGCCACCGGGGAGCTGTTTTTT.

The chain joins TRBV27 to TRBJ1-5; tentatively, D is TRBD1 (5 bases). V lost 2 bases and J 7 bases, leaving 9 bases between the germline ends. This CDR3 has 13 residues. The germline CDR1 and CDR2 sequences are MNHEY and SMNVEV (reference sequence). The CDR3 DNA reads TGTGCCAGCAGTTTAAACAGGCTCCAGCCCCAGCATTTT. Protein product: CASSLNRLQPQHF.

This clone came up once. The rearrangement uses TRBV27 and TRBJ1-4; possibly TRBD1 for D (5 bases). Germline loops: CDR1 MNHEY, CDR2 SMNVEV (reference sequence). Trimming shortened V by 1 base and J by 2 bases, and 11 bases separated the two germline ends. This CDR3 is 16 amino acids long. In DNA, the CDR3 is TGTGCCAGCAGTTTATATCGGGGGGGGACTAATGAAAAACTGTTTTTT. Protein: CASSLYRGGTNEKLFF.

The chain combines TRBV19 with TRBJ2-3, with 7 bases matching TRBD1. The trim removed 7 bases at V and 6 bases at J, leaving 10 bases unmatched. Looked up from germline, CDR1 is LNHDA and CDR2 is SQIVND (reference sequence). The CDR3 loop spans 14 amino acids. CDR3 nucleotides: TGTGCCAGTAAGGCAGGGGGTAACTCTGATACGCAGTATTTT. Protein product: CASKAGGNSDTQYF.

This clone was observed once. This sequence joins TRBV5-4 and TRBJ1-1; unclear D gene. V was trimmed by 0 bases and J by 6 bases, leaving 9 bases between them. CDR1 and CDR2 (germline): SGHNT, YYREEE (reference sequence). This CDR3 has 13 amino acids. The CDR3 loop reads CASSLGTVAEAFF. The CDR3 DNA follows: TGTGCCAGCAGCTTGGGGACGGTTGCTGAAGCTTTCTTT.

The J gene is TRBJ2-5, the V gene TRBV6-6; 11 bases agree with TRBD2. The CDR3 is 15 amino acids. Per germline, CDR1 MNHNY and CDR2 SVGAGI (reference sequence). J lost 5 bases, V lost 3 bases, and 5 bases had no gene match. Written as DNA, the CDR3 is TGTGCCAGCAGTTATAGCGGGGGGGCTGGGGAGACCCAGTACTTC. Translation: CASSYSGGAGETQYF.

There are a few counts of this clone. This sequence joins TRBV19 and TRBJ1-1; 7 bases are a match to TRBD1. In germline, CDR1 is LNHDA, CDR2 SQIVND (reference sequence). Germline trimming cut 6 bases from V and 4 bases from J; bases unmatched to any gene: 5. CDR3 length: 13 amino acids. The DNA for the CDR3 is TGTGCCAGTAGCAAACAGGGGCTCACTGAAGCTTTCTTT. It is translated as CASSKQGLTEAFF.

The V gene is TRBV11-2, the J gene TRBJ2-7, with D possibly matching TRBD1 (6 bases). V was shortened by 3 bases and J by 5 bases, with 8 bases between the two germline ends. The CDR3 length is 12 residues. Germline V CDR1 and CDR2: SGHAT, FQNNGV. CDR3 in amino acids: CASSFKGDEQYF. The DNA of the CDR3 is TGTGCCAGCAGCTTTAAGGGGGACGAGCAGTACTTC. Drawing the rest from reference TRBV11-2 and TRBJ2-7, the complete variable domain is EAGVAQSPRYKIIEKRQSVAFWCNPISGHATLYWYQQILGQGPKLLIQFQNNGVVDDSQLPKDRFSAERLKGVDSTLKIQPAKLEDSAVYLCASSFKGDEQYFGPGTRLTVT.

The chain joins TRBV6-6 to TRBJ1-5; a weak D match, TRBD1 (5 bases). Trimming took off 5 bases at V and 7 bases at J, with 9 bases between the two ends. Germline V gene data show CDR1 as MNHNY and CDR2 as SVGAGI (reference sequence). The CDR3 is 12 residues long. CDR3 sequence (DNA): TGTGCCAGCAGTATCCGGGGGCAGCCCCAGCATTTT. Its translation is CASSIRGQPQHF.

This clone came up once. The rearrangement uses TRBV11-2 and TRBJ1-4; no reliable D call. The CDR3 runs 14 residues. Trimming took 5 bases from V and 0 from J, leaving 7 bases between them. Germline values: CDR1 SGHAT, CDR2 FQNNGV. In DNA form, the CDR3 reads TGTGCCAGCAGCCAATCCGCAACTAATGAAAAACTGTTTTTT. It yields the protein CASSQSATNEKLFF.